This T cell receptor beta chain appears in the sequencing data of a study of blood T cell repertoires in COVID-19. The study drew participants aged about 18 to 95 years from 20 to 30 US areas. In assigning cohorts, the study relied on participant-reported clinical history. This CDR3 has 13 residues. Trimming pared 1 base from V and 11 bases from J, leaving 14 bases between. Per the germline V gene, CDR1 is SEHNR and CDR2 is FQNEAQ (reference sequence). The authors' processing: Cell counts per sample came from amplifying reference gene primers. Data came from immunoSEQ multiplex PCR; TCRdb stores just in-frame clones and leaves some out. Clone size and the V and J calls come from that table; the DNA yielded D and trimming. The table includes about 200,000 clones, approximately 82% detected once.

This chain links TRBV7-9 with TRBJ1-1; no clear D. The sequenced sample was PBMCs or T cells enriched from blood (not recorded which). The clonotype comes from a woman aged 55 to 70 with acute COVID-19. This CDR3 is CASSLGGSERAFF. CDR3 DNA sequence: TGTGCCAGCAGCTTAGGAGGGTCGGAGAGGGCTTTCTTT.